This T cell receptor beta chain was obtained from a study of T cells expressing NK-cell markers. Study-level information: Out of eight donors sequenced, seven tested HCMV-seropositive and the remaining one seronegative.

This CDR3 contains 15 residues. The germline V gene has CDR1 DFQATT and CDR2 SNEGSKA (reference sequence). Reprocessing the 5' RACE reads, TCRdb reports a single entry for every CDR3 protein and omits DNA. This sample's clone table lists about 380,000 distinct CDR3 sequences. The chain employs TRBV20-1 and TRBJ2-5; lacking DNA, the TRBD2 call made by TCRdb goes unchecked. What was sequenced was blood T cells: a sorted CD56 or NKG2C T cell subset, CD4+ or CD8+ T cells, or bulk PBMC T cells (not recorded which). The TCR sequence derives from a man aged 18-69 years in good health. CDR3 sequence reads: CSAPRASGGQETQYF.